This TCR beta chain is from a study of cytomegalovirus exposure and HLA in healthy donors. PCR primers comprised 60 Vbeta and 13 Jbeta primers. Assay used: immunoSEQ multiplex PCR; TCRdb lists only in-frame clones, some missing. The table includes approximately 120,000 clones, more than 75% detected once. This clonotype was obtained from a woman aged 55-70 years in good health and CMV-seropositive. Sample: PBMCs.

The CDR3 bases are TGTGCCAGCAGCCGAACCCCGACAGGGGCGAACTATGGCTACACCTTC. It codes for CASSRTPTGANYGYTF. V and J are TRBV5-4 and TRBJ1-2, with TRBD1 matching 8 bases. The CDR3 spans 16 residues. Germline loops: CDR1 SGHNT, CDR2 YYREEE (reference sequence). After removal of 4 bases from V and 2 bases from J, the junction contained 10 bases not matched to a gene.